A selection of T cell receptor beta chains follows, all from one sample in a study of cytomegalovirus exposure and HLA in healthy donors. Data came from immunoSEQ multiplex PCR; TCRdb stores just in-frame clones and leaves some out. The table has roughly 160,000 clones, approximately 76% seen once; the top ten hold roughly 5.2%. The sample consisted of PBMCs. These receptors were obtained from a woman under 30 in good health and CMV-seropositive. Each CDR3 is given with its conserved first and last residue. Fields, in order: V gene, J gene, CDR3 protein.

TRBV6-5	TRBJ1-4	CASRVGQTNEKLFF
TRBV4-1	TRBJ2-5	CASSLRPELQGKGETQYF
TRBV10-3	TRBJ2-1	CAISDRADSNEQFF
TRBV7-2	TRBJ1-2	CASSPTGQGNGYTF
TRBV5-1	TRBJ2-7	CASTTGQDSYEQYF
TRBV2	TRBJ2-5	CASRGTGQETQYF
TRBV7-9	TRBJ2-7	CASSLGGTRRYEQYF
TRBV30	TRBJ2-1	CAWSVGGYNEQFF
TRBV4-2	TRBJ1-3	CASSAVDGDTIYF
TRBV4-3	TRBJ2-7	CASSQDPGGNYEQYF
TRBV29-1	TRBJ2-5	CSAITGTTTGTQYF
TRBV9	TRBJ1-5	CASSPGDRGWSNQPQHF
TRBV9	TRBJ2-1	CASSVAFDEQFF
TRBV2	TRBJ1-5	CAIGNRGSRLTGNQPQHF
TRBV30	TRBJ2-3	CAWRGQGRTDTQYF
TRBV7-2	TRBJ2-3	CASSSLAGGSDTQYF
TRBV27	TRBJ1-5	CASRLGGANQPQHF
TRBV4-2	TRBJ2-6	CASSLSSGDFGANVLTF
TRBV5-1	TRBJ1-1	CASSLTGTQNTEAFF
TRBV2	TRBJ2-1	CATLTSGGYNEQFF
TRBV19	TRBJ1-5	CASSVTGTTNQPQHF
TRBV6-5	TRBJ1-2	CASSYAPRNYGYTF
TRBV6-1	TRBJ1-2	CASSGGHRGYGYTF
TRBV2	TRBJ2-5	CASSGLQETQYF
TRBV5-4	TRBJ2-7	CASSLEPSRGEQYF
TRBV5-4	TRBJ2-3	CASSPRFADTQYF
TRBV19	TRBJ1-4	CASRISRVDEKLFF
TRBV2	TRBJ1-5	CASSKTGDSNQPQHF
TRBV4-3	TRBJ1-6	CASSQEGQGQSPLHF
TRBV27	TRBJ1-2	CASSLSAIQGAEGYTF
TRBV2	TRBJ2-7	CASSELPGYYEQYF
TRBV25-1	TRBJ2-3	CASSDYEGPDTQYF
TRBV5-6	TRBJ1-1	CASSFSPAGKAEAFF
TRBV18	TRBJ2-7	CASSPGQGGSHEQYF
TRBV6-5	TRBJ1-2	CASSLQGIGYGYTF
TRBV6-5	TRBJ2-7	CASSYSTQGAQQYF
TRBV6-5	TRBJ1-1	CASSSTGGAFF
TRBV11-2	TRBJ1-3	CASSLVATTGNTIYF
TRBV15	TRBJ2-1	CATSRDASLYNEQFF
TRBV7-2	TRBJ2-7	CASSLVAGGDSYEQYF
TRBV30	TRBJ1-5	CAWSEGVQPQHF
TRBV2	-	CAIKQGNPIVEQYF
TRBV27	TRBJ1-1	CASSPRRGLNTEAFF
TRBV5-4	TRBJ2-5	CASSARLSQETQYF
TRBV7-2	TRBJ2-6	CASSFPGLFSGANVLTF
TRBV9	TRBJ2-5	CASQPGLAQETQYF
TRBV27	TRBJ2-5	CATNLSSSRSQETQYF
TRBV18	TRBJ1-1	CASSRGDRDVTEAFF
TRBV7-9	TRBJ2-2	CASSWTGGDTGELFF
TRBV4-2	TRBJ1-1	CASSQAPTGLKNTEAFF
TRBV11-3	TRBJ2-3	CASSLGVAPSTDTQYF
TRBV5-6	TRBJ1-1	CASSLGGNTEAFF
TRBV20-1	TRBJ1-2	CSVSLNYGYTF
TRBV19	TRBJ1-2	CASTKASRTANSGYTF
TRBV5-6	TRBJ2-2	CASRRQGTGELFF